This TCR beta chain was observed in a study of T-cell reconstitution after alpha-beta-depleted transplantation in children. Ten or more counts support this clonotype. What it recognizes is unknown. Preparation of the TCRbeta library was carried out with unique molecular identifiers. One entry per CDR3 protein results from TCRdb running MiXCR on the PCR reads. Of approximately 350,000 distinct CDR3 sequences in the sample, 16% were seen once. Regarding the study as a whole: It was newly produced T cells that mostly accounted for T-cell counts and diversity one year after transplant. The study reportedly traced alpha-beta T cells about two months after transplant to several hundred expanded graft clones. High day-60 TCRbeta diversity in some patients came from surviving recipient T cells and thymic progenitors.

V was pared by 1 base and J by 6 bases, with 1 base of the junction left unmatched. The CDR3 is 14 amino acids. The TCR originated in a male patient between 2 and 10 years old who had a stem cell transplant for acute lymphoblastic leukemia, so the T cells may come from the graft donor. The chain carries TRBV12-3 or TRBV12-4 and TRBJ2-1; 9 bases match TRBD1. Here the sequenced sample was PBMCs, mostly from graft donor cells, taken 360 days after TCRalphabeta/CD19-depleted stem cell transplant. The CDR3 DNA sequence: TGTGCCAGCAGTTTAGGACAGGGGGGCAATGAGCAGTTCTTC. Translated: CASSLGQGGNEQFF.